Below, one T cell receptor (beta chain) is given with its context. These data belong to a study of T cell responses to AZD1222 COVID-19 vaccine. Repertoires were generated with immunoSEQ multiplex PCR, while TCRdb's copy carries only in-frame clones and drops some. The repertoire includes about 97,000 clones, over 80% of them detected once, and approximately 8.3% sits in the top ten. The CDR3 is 14 amino acids. V was clipped by 5 bases and J by 4 bases, with 14 bases between them. CDR1 is SEHNR and CDR2 is FQNEAQ in the germline V gene (reference sequence). This clonotype originated in an adult in good health. The rearrangement links TRBV7-9 to TRBJ2-5; TRBD1 is a possible D gene (7 bases). This specimen was peripheral blood, taken on day 0 of AZD1222 vaccination. This CDR3 is CASSEQGGGETQYF. The CDR3 region has the DNA TGTGCCAGCAGCGAGCAGGGGGGAGGAGAGACCCAGTACTTC.